A selection of T cell receptor beta chains follows, all from one sample in a study of T cell responses to AZD1222 COVID-19 vaccine. Profiled with immunoSEQ multiplex PCR; TCRdb holds only in-frame clones, not every one. The sample has 90,000 to 150,000 clones, approximately 90% seen once. Sequencing was performed on peripheral blood, taken on day 0 of AZD1222 vaccination. The receptors were sampled from an adult in good health. Both conserved end residues are part of each CDR3. Each record gives: D gene, J gene, V gene, clone size, CDR3 protein, CDR3 DNA. The D gene is left open where the match is weak. Expanded clones get a size class; other rows say once, few or many, or leave the size out.

>TRBD2|TRBJ2-5|TRBV28|.
CASRPLAGETQYF
TGTGCCAGCAGACCACTAGCGGGAGAGACCCAGTACTTC
>.|TRBJ2-1|TRBV6-5|.
CASSYSLDGHGEQFF
TGTGCCAGCAGTTACTCCCTTGACGGGCACGGTGAGCAGTTCTTC
>.|TRBJ2-3|TRBV5-4|.
CASSWGLRGDTQYF
TGTGCCAGCAGCTGGGGTCTCCGGGGAGATACGCAGTATTTT
>TRBD2|TRBJ2-7|TRBV11-3|.
CASSSTAREVYEQYF
TGTGCCAGCAGCTCCACGGCGCGGGAGGTTTACGAGCAGTACTTC
>.|TRBJ1-1|TRBV13|once
CASSSSENTEAFF
TGTGCCAGCAGCTCATCAGAGAACACTGAAGCTTTCTTT
>.|TRBJ1-5|TRBV2|.
CASRADSIPNQPQHF
TGTGCCAGCAGAGCGGACAGTATCCCCAATCAGCCCCAGCATTTT
>.|TRBJ1-2|TRBV5-1|once
CASSPSGASSANYGYTF
TGCGCCAGCAGCCCCAGCGGGGCTTCCTCAGCTAACTATGGCTACACCTTC
>.|TRBJ2-1|TRBV7-8|.
CASSHGGPNEQFF
TGTGCCAGCAGCCACGGGGGGCCGAATGAGCAGTTCTTC
>.|TRBJ1-1|TRBV7-6|.
CASSLGEDAEAFF
TGTGCCAGCAGCTTAGGGGAAGATGCTGAAGCTTTCTTT
>TRBD1|TRBJ1-4|TRBV4-1|.
CASSQGSWRGRDEKLFF
TGCGCCAGCAGCCAAGGGTCGTGGAGGGGGCGCGATGAAAAACTGTTTTTT
>.|TRBJ2-4|TRBV23-1|.
CASSAYREEAKNIQYF
TGCGCCAGCAGTGCCTACAGGGAAGAAGCCAAAAACATTCAGTACTTC
>TRBD1|TRBJ1-1|TRBV2|once
CASSQGAATEAFF
TGTGCCAGCAGTCAGGGGGCAGCGACTGAAGCTTTCTTT
>.|TRBJ2-7|TRBV18|.
CASSPPLGYEQYF
TGTGCCAGCTCACCACCGTTAGGATACGAGCAGTACTTC
>TRBD2|TRBJ2-1|TRBV4-1|once
CASSAGLAGGPDEQFF
TGCGCCAGCAGCGCCGGACTAGCGGGGGGGCCTGATGAGCAGTTCTTC
>.|TRBJ2-2|TRBV14|.
CASSRGNLVTGELFF
TGTGCCAGCAGCCGCGGGAACCTCGTGACCGGGGAGCTGTTTTTT
>TRBD2|TRBJ2-5|TRBV28|.
CASSLSTSVETQYF
TGTGCCAGCAGTTTATCCACTAGCGTCGAGACCCAGTACTTC
>TRBD1|TRBJ1-2|TRBV7-9|.
CASTRGQGVTTNYGYTF
TGTGCCAGCACCCGAGGACAGGGGGTTACTACTAACTATGGCTACACCTTC
>.|TRBJ1-3|TRBV9|.
CASTESDGNTIYF
TGTGCCAGCACAGAGTCCGACGGAAACACCATATATTTT
>.|TRBJ1-2|TRBV28|.
CASSPPQGSTYYGYTF
TGTGCCAGCAGTCCACCACAGGGATCGACCTACTATGGCTACACCTTC
>.|TRBJ2-1|TRBV7-2|.
CASSFWGPSDEQFF
TGTGCCAGCAGCTTTTGGGGGCCGTCCGATGAGCAGTTCTTC
>.|TRBJ1-1|TRBV7-8|once
CASSLVGDVNTEAFF
TGTGCCAGCAGCTTAGTTGGCGATGTGAACACTGAAGCTTTCTTT
>.|TRBJ1-3|TRBV27|once
CASRSGTTGNTIYF
TGTGCCAGCAGATCCGGAACTACTGGAAACACCATATATTTT
>TRBD2|TRBJ2-1|TRBV7-8|.
CASSATGGTTYNEQFF
TGTGCCAGCAGCGCGACGGGGGGGACTACTTACAATGAGCAGTTCTTC
>.|TRBJ1-3|TRBV11-1|.
CASSSRHDGNTIYF
TGTGCCAGCAGCTCTCGACACGACGGAAACACCATATATTTT
>.|TRBJ2-5|TRBV5-1|.
CASSSSHPKETQYF
TGCGCCAGCAGCTCGTCACATCCCAAAGAGACCCAGTACTTC
>TRBD1|TRBJ2-1|TRBV19|.
CASSMGPQGAFDEQFF
TGTGCCAGTAGTATGGGTCCGCAGGGGGCGTTCGATGAGCAGTTCTTC
>.|TRBJ1-1|TRBV29-1|.
CSVEAIEAFF
TGCAGCGTTGAGGCTATTGAAGCTTTCTTT
>TRBD2|TRBJ2-1|TRBV23-1|.
CASSQPGLAAYNEQFF
TGCGCCAGCAGTCAACCGGGACTAGCTGCGTACAATGAGCAGTTCTTC
>.|TRBJ1-6|TRBV5-6|.
CASSLGQGNSPLHF
TGTGCCAGCAGCTTGGGGCAGGGAAATTCACCCCTCCACTTT
>.|TRBJ2-3|TRBV11-2|.
CASSLDRGTLSSTDTQYF
TGTGCCAGCAGCTTAGATCGTGGGACACTTAGCTCCACAGATACGCAGTATTTT
>TRBD2|TRBJ2-3|TRBV10-2|once
CASRPSGGTDTQYF
TGCGCCAGCAGACCTAGCGGGGGCACAGATACGCAGTATTTT
>.|TRBJ1-6|TRBV6-1|.
CASSGTTGTAYNSPLHF
TGTGCCAGCAGTGGCACCACAGGGACGGCCTATAATTCACCCCTCCACTTT
>.|TRBJ1-2|TRBV7-9|.
CASSLGNYGYTF
TGTGCCAGCAGCTTAGGGAACTATGGCTACACCTTC
>TRBD2|TRBJ2-3|TRBV28|.
CASSLPPGASGRASQYF
TGTGCCAGCAGTTTACCCCCGGGGGCTAGCGGGAGGGCCTCGCAGTATTTT
>.|TRBJ1-6|TRBV3-1/TRBV3-2|few
CASSDIVSPLHF
TGTGCCAGCAGCGACATAGTTTCACCCCTCCACTTT
>.|TRBJ1-6|TRBV5-6|.
CASSSRHSYNSPLHF
TGTGCCAGCAGCTCCCGACACAGCTATAATTCACCCCTCCACTTT
>.|TRBJ2-5|TRBV9|.
CASSVVAGPQETQYF
TGTGCCAGCAGCGTAGTGGCAGGGCCACAAGAGACCCAGTACTTC
>.|TRBJ2-7|TRBV7-9|.
CASRGGGHEQYF
TGTGCCAGCAGGGGAGGAGGCCACGAGCAGTACTTC
>.|TRBJ1-2|TRBV2|.
CATHSSANYGYTF
TGTGCCACCCACTCCAGCGCCAACTATGGCTACACCTTC
>.|TRBJ1-2|TRBV28|.
CASSLGTANGYTF
TGTGCCAGCAGTTTAGGCACTGCTAACGGCTACACCTTC